This T cell receptor beta chain was sequenced during a study of blood T cell repertoires in COVID-19. Clones were read by immunoSEQ multiplex PCR, and TCRdb kept only the in-frame ones, dropping some. The sample carries more than 100,000 clones, roughly 80% recorded once. Germline CDR1 is SGHTA and CDR2 is FQGNSA. J gave up 5 bases and V 2 bases, and 8 bases lay outside the gene matches. This CDR3 is built from 16 residues. The chain uses TRBV7-2 and TRBJ2-5; 10 bases fit TRBD2. This receptor was identified in a woman of 80 years or more with acute or convalescent COVID-19. Material for sequencing was peripheral blood. CDR3 protein: CASSLWASGGGETQYF. For the CDR3, the DNA is TGTGCCAGCAGCTTATGGGCTAGCGGGGGTGGGGAGACCCAGTACTTC.